The table lists the clone carrying this T cell receptor (beta chain) with a few counts. No antigen is known for it. Trimming pared 5 bases from V and 4 bases from J, leaving 14 bases between. The CDR3 extends over 14 amino acids. The V gene's germline CDR1 is MNHNS and CDR2 SASEGT. With 60 Vbeta and 13 Jbeta primers, the PCR was carried out. Method: immunoSEQ multiplex PCR; TCRdb's copy keeps in-frame clones and lacks some. The table has about 160,000 clones, 78% seen once; the top ten hold about 1.3%. The source of the sample is a study of cytomegalovirus exposure and HLA in healthy donors. Study conclusions and caveats: The CMV antigen specificity of a few CMV-associated chains was confirmed through in vitro analysis. Trimming of TCR beta V- and J-genes showed a link, identified in a later analysis, to a missense DCLRE1C variant. It was reported that the classifier diagnosed cytomegalovirus status with high specificity and sensitivity in both the original and validation cohorts.

What was sequenced was PBMCs. This clonotype was sampled from a male donor in good health and CMV-seronegative. The V gene is TRBV6-1, the J gene TRBJ1-1, with D possibly being TRBD1 (6 bases). For the CDR3, the DNA is TGTGCCAGCAGTCCTACAGGGTTAGGCACTGAAGCTTTCTTT. Its protein product is CASSPTGLGTEAFF.